This T cell receptor (beta chain) came from a study of identical twins. Overall study findings and caveats: Modeled out-of-frame TCR alpha sharing in monozygotic twins fell below observed levels.

The germline V and J ends were trimmed by 5 bases and 4 bases, with 17 bases remaining between them. Germline CDR1 reads MNHEY; CDR2 reads SMNVEV (reference sequence). The CDR3 length is 16 residues. This clonotype was seen more than once but under ten times. Its specificity is not known. Template switching added a universal primer site; cDNA carried unique molecular identifiers. Each CDR3 protein gets one entry after TCRdb re-called the 5' RACE reads with MiXCR. There are 250,000 to 350,000 distinct CDR3 sequences in the sample; about 8.9% occur only once, and over 2% lies in the top ten. The donors were all healthy and Caucasian. This sample was also put to use in a study of yellow fever vaccine responses in identical twins.

The V and J genes are TRBV27 and TRBJ2-2, with D possibly matching TRBD1 (6 bases). This TCR derives from a woman younger than 35 in good health. The source material was memory (CD45RO+) T cells sorted from blood. The chain's CDR3 is CASSLLVGHSTGELFF. CDR3 nucleotide sequence: TGTGCCAGCAGTCTCCTGGTGGGACATAGCACCGGGGAGCTGTTTTTT.